This T cell receptor (beta chain) was identified during a study of cytomegalovirus exposure and HLA in healthy donors. On the study more broadly: The 100 to 150 validation repertoires matched the approximately 700 first-cohort repertoires in platform, a later analysis reported. Study-level findings and limits: Subsequent analysis revealed that first-cohort TCR clusters tended to co-occur in the 120 or so validation repertoires. The classifier was said to identify cytomegalovirus status with high specificity and sensitivity.

A single count supports this clone. As yet, its antigen is unknown. A roughly 120-subject validation cohort, separate from the approximately 720-subject first cohort, supplied the donors. Data came from immunoSEQ multiplex PCR; TCRdb stores just in-frame clones and leaves some out. The data contain almost 200,000 clones, around 80% of them singletons. Specimen: PBMCs. The sequence derives from a woman between 25 and 40 years old in good health and CMV-seronegative.

The CDR3 region is CAWSVQAFAYNEQFF. DNA of the CDR3: TGTGCCTGGAGTGTACAAGCGTTTGCCTACAATGAGCAGTTCTTC. The chain recombines TRBV30 with TRBJ2-1, with D unresolved. V was pared by 0 bases and J by 2 bases, with 11 bases between. Germline CDR1 and CDR2: GTSNPN and SVGIG (reference sequence). The CDR3 loop spans 15 amino acids.